The 9 T cell receptor beta chains below were found in one sample sequenced in a study of T-cell memory formation after mild COVID-19. TCRdb re-called the 5' RACE reads through MiXCR, storing one row per CDR3 protein. The sample lists about 360,000 distinct CDR3 sequences, about an eighth seen once, with about 20% in the top ten. Sequencing was carried out using PBMCs or a T cell subset sorted from them (not recorded which). The receptors were gathered from a man younger than 35 who had mild COVID-19 (a few samples of this study predate the infection). Cell type and time point are not known.

V is TRBV5-6 and J is TRBJ1-6, with D unclear. Trimming took off 1 base at V and 10 bases at J, with 12 bases between the two ends. Germline V gene lookup returns CDR1 SGHDT and CDR2 YYEEEE. The CDR3 contains 14 residues. Here the CDR3 DNA reads TGTGCCAGCAGCTTGTATAGTTCCCAATCACCCCTCCACTTT. Translation: CASSLYSSQSPLHF.

This clonotype was picked up a small number of times. The chain combines TRBV5-5 with TRBJ1-2; 9 bases line up with TRBD1. The ends lost 1 base at V and 5 bases at J; junction bases unmatched: 9. The CDR3 has 16 amino acids. CDR1 is SGHKS, CDR2 YYEKEE, per germline (reference sequence). CDR3 in DNA: TGTGCCAGCAGCTTGAGGACAGGGGTTGGAATTTATGGCTACACCTTC. Its protein is CASSLRTGVGIYGYTF.

In DNA form, the CDR3 reads TGTGCCACCAGCAGAGTGGGGCGGGGACCCTATGGTGAGCAGTTCTTC. Its protein is CATSRVGRGPYGEQFF. The chain recombines TRBV15 with TRBJ2-1, with D tentatively TRBD2 (6 bases). The CDR3 extends over 16 amino acids. V was clipped by 1 base and J by 9 bases, with 19 bases between them. Germline assignment: CDR1 LNHNV and CDR2 YYDKDF (reference sequence).

The chain joins TRBV15 to TRBJ2-5, with 13 positions matching TRBD2. Trimming took 6 bases from V and 0 from J; bases not matched to a gene: 10. The CDR3 runs 18 residues. Germline-derived CDR1 and CDR2 are LNHNV and YYDKDF (reference sequence). The CDR3 region has the DNA TGTGCCACCAGGGGGACTAGCGGGGCGATAACGTACCAAGAGACCCAGTACTTC. Its translation is CATRGTSGAITYQETQYF.

This clonotype has a count of ten or more. The chain recombines TRBV12-3 or TRBV12-4 with TRBJ2-5; 10 bases match TRBD1. The V segment lost 5 bases and the J segment 3 bases; nucleotides outside the gene matches: 3. The CDR3 loop spans 14 amino acids. The CDR3 region is CASSVGQGEETQYF. CDR3 bases: TGTGCCAGCAGTGTCGGACAGGGGGAAGAGACCCAGTACTTC.

This clonotype occurred a few times. This sequence joins TRBV7-2 and TRBJ2-1, with unresolved D. In germline, CDR1 is SGHTA, CDR2 FQGNSA. V shed 4 bases and J shed 9 bases, with 13 bases lying between them. The CDR3 is made up of 13 amino acids. The CDR3 region has the DNA TGTGCCAGCAGCTCCCAGGCCGACACTGAGCAGTTCTTC. This codes for CASSSQADTEQFF. The full variable domain, its missing parts supplied by reference TRBV7-2 and TRBJ2-1, is GAGVSQSPSNKVTEKGKDVELRCDPISGHTALYWYRQSLGQGLEFLIYFQGNSAPDKSGLPSDRFSAERTGGSVSTLTIQRTQQEDSAVYLCASSSQADTEQFFGPGTRLTVL.

This clonotype showed up just a few times. V is TRBV5-1 and J is TRBJ2-1, with D maybe TRBD2 (6 bases). The germline V gene encodes CDR1 SGHRS and CDR2 YFSETQ. V was trimmed by 1 base and J by 2 bases, leaving 10 bases between them. The CDR3 has 15 amino acids. The CDR3 spells CASSLWTTPYNEQFF. The CDR3 DNA reads TGCGCCAGCAGCTTGTGGACTACACCCTACAATGAGCAGTTCTTC. Variable domain in full (rest from reference TRBV5-1 and TRBJ2-1): KAGVTQTPRYLIKTRGQQVTLSCSPISGHRSVSWYQQTPGQGLQFLFEYFSETQRNKGNFPGRFSGRQFSNSRSEMNVSTLELGDSALYLCASSLWTTPYNEQFFGPGTRLTVL.

Concerning this clonotype: This sequence may be a read error, since a much larger clone differs from it by one base. The chain recombines TRBV4-3 with TRBJ2-1; a weak D match, TRBD2 (6 bases). Germline lookup yields CDR1 LGHNA and CDR2 YSLEER. The CDR3 totals 15 residues. The CDR3 spells CASSKEASGRDRQFF. Written as DNA, the CDR3 is TGCGCCAGCAGCAAAGAGGCCTCGGGGCGGGACCGCCAGTTCTTC.

The chain employs TRBV4-3 and TRBJ2-2; no firm D call. The CDR3 runs to 19 residues. Germline loops: CDR1 LGHNA, CDR2 YSLEER. The V and J ends lost 0 bases and 7 bases respectively, with 24 bases between them. CDR3 residues: CASSQDNRRGRGVYGELFF. CDR3 DNA: TGCGCCAGCAGCCAAGATAATAGGAGAGGCAGAGGAGTTTACGGGGAGCTGTTTTTT.